This T cell receptor (beta chain) was retrieved from a study of blood T cell repertoires in COVID-19. About the study: Acute-phase and convalescent COVID-19 samples originated in the United States, Italy and Spain.

One Seattle source followed patients from active infection through their disease course. As originally analysed: Scientists estimated how many nucleated cells there were by amplifying reference gene primers. Some clones are missing from TCRdb's copy, which holds only in-frame ones; the method was immunoSEQ multiplex PCR. V, J and clone size are taken as reported in that table, and D and trimming were inferred from the DNA itself. The data show 150,000 or so clones, approximately 92% seen once. The clonotype originates from a man in his late teens or twenties with COVID-19, enrolled during active disease. Sequencing was carried out using peripheral blood.

The CDR3 reads CASSPGLASDTQYF. The CDR3 DNA is TGTGCCAGCAGCCCAGGACTAGCGTCAGATACGCAGTATTTT. The chain combines TRBV6-2 or TRBV6-3 with TRBJ2-3; 9 bases align to TRBD2. Trimming took 6 bases from V and 4 from J; bases not matched to a gene: 5. Germline assignment: CDR1 MNHEY and CDR2 SVGEGT. The CDR3 totals 14 residues.